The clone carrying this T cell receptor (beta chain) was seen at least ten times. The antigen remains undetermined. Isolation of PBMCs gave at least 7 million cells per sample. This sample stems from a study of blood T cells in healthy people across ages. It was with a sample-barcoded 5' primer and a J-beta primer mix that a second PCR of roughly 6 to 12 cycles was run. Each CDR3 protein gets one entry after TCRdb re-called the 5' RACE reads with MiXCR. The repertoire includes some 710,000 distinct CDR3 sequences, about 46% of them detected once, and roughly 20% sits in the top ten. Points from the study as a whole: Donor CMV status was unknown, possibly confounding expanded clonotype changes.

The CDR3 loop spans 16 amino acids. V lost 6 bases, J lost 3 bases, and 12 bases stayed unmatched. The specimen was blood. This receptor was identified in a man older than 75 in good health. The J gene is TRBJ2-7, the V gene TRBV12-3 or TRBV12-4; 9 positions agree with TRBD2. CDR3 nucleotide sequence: TGTGCCAGCAGGAAAGGACCGACTAGCGGAAGCTACGAGCAGTACTTC. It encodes CASRKGPTSGSYEQYF.